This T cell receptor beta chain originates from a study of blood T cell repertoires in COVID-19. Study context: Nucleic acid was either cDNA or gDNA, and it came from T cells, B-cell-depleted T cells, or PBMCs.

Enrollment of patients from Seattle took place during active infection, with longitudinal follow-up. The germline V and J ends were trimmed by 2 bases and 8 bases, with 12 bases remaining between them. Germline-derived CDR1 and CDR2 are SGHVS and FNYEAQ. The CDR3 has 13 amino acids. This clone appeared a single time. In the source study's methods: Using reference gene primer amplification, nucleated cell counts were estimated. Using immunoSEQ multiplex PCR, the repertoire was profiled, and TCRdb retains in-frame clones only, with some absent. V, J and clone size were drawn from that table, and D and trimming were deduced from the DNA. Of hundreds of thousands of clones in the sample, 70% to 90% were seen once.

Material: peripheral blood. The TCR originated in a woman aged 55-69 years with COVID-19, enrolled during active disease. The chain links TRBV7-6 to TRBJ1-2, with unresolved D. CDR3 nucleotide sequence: TGTGCCAGCAGCTTAATCGAGGGAGAGGGCTACACCTTC. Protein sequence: CASSLIEGEGYTF.